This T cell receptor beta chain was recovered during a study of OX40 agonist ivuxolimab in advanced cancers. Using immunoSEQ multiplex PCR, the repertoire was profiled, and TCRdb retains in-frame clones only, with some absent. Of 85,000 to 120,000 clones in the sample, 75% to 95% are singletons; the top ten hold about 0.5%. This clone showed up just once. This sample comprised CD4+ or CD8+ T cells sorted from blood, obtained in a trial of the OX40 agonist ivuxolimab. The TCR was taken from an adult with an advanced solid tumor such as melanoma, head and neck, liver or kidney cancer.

The CDR3 loop is CASSLGQAYEKLFF. DNA for the CDR3: TGTGCCAGCTCACTAGGACAGGCGTATGAAAAACTGTTTTTT. The chain couples TRBV18 to TRBJ1-4; TRBD1 matches at 7 bases. Losses at the gene ends were 4 bases for V and 6 bases for J; bases not matched to a gene: 5. The germline gives CDR1 KGHSH, CDR2 LQKENI. The CDR3 loop spans 14 amino acids.